Listed below are T cell receptor beta chains from one sample, sequenced in a study of T cell repertoires in aging, cancer and after chemotherapy. One entry per CDR3 protein results from TCRdb running MiXCR on the multiplex PCR reads. The data hold 4,500 to 5,000 distinct CDR3 sequences, with roughly 35% observed a single time. The sample consisted of blood. Receptor source: a human donor with a blood cancer. Each CDR3 is given with its conserved first and last residue. Fields, in order: J gene, V gene, clone size, D gene, CDR3 DNA, CDR3 protein. A D gene is named only where the DNA matches it firmly. Size values are once, few and many counts, or a class for expanded clones, and some rows have none.

>TRBJ2-3|TRBV18|few|TRBD1
TGTGCCAGCTCATCGGGACAGGTGCGCACAGATACGCAGTATTTT
CASSSGQVRTDTQYF
>TRBJ1-3|TRBV19|-|-
TGTGCCAGTAGTATAGGCCTTGCGGGAGGAAACACCATATATTTT
CASSIGLAGGNTIYF
>TRBJ2-1|TRBV12-3/TRBV12-4|-|-
TGTGCCAGCAGTTTAGGACTCCTCAACAATGAGCAGTTCTTC
CASSLGLLNNEQFF
>TRBJ2-7|TRBV12-3/TRBV12-4|few|-
TGTGCCAGCAAGGTGGAGGAAGAGCAGTACTTC
CASKVEEEQYF
>TRBJ1-1|TRBV20-1|few|-
TGCAGTGCTAGGCGACAACTGAACACTGAAGCTTTCTTT
CSARRQLNTEAFF
>TRBJ2-2|TRBV24-1|few|TRBD1
TGTGCCACCAGTGATATAGGGGGCCCCAACACCGGGGAGCTGTTTTTT
CATSDIGGPNTGELFF
>TRBJ1-1|TRBV6-5|few|-
TGTGCCACCAGCCCGGTCGGGATGAACACTGAAGCTTTCTTT
CATSPVGMNTEAFF
>TRBJ2-5|TRBV5-6|few|-
TGTGCCAGCACCTTGACCTGGGGCGTCCGGGAGACCCAGTACTTC
CASTLTWGVRETQYF
>TRBJ1-1|TRBV11-2|-|-
TGTGCCAGCAGCTTAACCGAGAACACTGAAGCTTTCTTT
CASSLTENTEAFF
>TRBJ2-1|TRBV7-9|few|TRBD2
TGTGCCAGCAGCTTAAGCGGGGGGGCCAATGAGCAGTTCTTC
CASSLSGGANEQFF
>TRBJ2-1|TRBV5-6|few|TRBD1
TGTGCCAGCAGCCACGGGACAGGGGGCTATGAGCAGTTCTTC
CASSHGTGGYEQFF
>TRBJ1-4|TRBV6-5|-|-
TGTGCCAGCAGTTACTCAGTCAGGACGGCTAATGAAAAACTGTTTTTT
CASSYSVRTANEKLFF
>TRBJ2-1|TRBV13|few|-
TGTGCCAGCAGCCGAGGGTTCCTTGAGCAGTTCTTC
CASSRGFLEQFF
>TRBJ1-2|TRBV27|-|TRBD1
TGTGCCAGCAGTTTAACTGTCGTTAGGGACAGGGGCGTTTTTCCTGGCTACACCTTC
CASSLTVVRDRGVFPGYTF
>TRBJ1-3|TRBV4-3|few|-
TGCGCCAGCAGCCAAGATTTTGCAGAGTTAAACACCATATATTTT
CASSQDFAELNTIYF
>TRBJ2-1|TRBV5-6|-|TRBD1
TGTGCCAGCAGCTGGGGGACAGTGGGTGAGCAGTTCTTC
CASSWGTVGEQFF
>TRBJ1-6|TRBV13|-|TRBD1
TGTGCCAGCAGCGTTGGGGACAGCAATTCACCCCTCCACTTT
CASSVGDSNSPLHF
>TRBJ2-5|TRBV5-1|-|-
TGCGCCAGCAGCTCAGGGAGCAGCGAGACCCAGTACTTC
CASSSGSSETQYF
>TRBJ2-3|TRBV24-1|few|TRBD2
TGTGCCTCCAGCGGGGGAATCACAGATACGCAGTATTTT
CASSGGITDTQYF
>TRBJ2-5|TRBV6-1|medium-sized|-
TGTGCCAGCAAGAGGTTATTGGGGGCCCAGTACTTC
CASKRLLGAQYF
>TRBJ1-1|TRBV15|few|TRBD1
TGTGCCACCAGCGGTGTCCGGGACAGCCTCATGAACACTGAAGCTTTCTTT
CATSGVRDSLMNTEAFF
>TRBJ2-3|TRBV30|medium-sized|TRBD1
TGTGCCTGGAGTGCAGGGGGCATGGGGACAGATACGCAGTATTTT
CAWSAGGMGTDTQYF
>TRBJ2-3|TRBV4-1|-|-
TGCGCCAGCAGGCCCCGAATTATTACAGATACGCAGTATTTT
CASRPRIITDTQYF
>TRBJ2-7|TRBV7-9|few|-
TGTGCCAGCAGCTTTCGGGGCACCTACGAGCAGTACTTC
CASSFRGTYEQYF
>TRBJ2-1|TRBV5-6|-|TRBD1
TGCGCCAGCAGCCGGGGTCACGGGACAGGGGATGAGCAGTTCTTC
CASSRGHGTGDEQFF
>TRBJ1-2|TRBV6-1|-|-
TGTGCCAGTCAGGACGGGGGTACGGACTATCAGGGCTACACCTTC
CASQDGGTDYQGYTF
>TRBJ2-3|TRBV7-9|-|-
TGTGCCGGGGACTCTGGGAGCACAGATACGCAGTATTTT
CAGDSGSTDTQYF